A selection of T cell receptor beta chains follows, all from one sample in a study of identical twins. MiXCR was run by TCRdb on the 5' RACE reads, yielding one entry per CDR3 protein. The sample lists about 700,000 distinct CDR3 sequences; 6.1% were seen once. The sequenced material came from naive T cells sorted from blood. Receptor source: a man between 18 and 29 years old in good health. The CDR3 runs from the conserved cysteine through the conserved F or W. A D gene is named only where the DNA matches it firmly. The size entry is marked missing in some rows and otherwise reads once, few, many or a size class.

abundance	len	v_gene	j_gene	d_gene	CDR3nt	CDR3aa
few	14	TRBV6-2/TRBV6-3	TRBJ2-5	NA	TGTGCCAGCAGTCCTTATGGGGGGCTGGAGACCCAGTACTTC	CASSPYGGLETQYF
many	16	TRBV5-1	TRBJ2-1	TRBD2	TGCGCCAGCAGCCCAACACAGGTAGCGGGAGGTAATGAGCAGTTCTTC	CASSPTQVAGGNEQFF
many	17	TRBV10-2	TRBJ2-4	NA	TGCGCCAGCAGTGTCCCCCGACAGCGGGTCGCCAAAAACATTCAGTACTTC	CASSVPRQRVAKNIQYF
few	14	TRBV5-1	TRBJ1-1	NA	TGCGCCAGCAGCTTGAGTATGGGGGGCACTGAAGCTTTCTTT	CASSLSMGGTEAFF
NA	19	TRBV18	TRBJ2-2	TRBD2	TGTGCCAGCTCACCAAAAGCGACTAGCGGGGCTGCGAACACCGGGGAGCTGTTTTTT	CASSPKATSGAANTGELFF
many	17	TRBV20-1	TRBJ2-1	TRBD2	TGCAGTGTCTTCGGACTAGCGGAGGGGAGCTCCTACAATGAGCAGTTCTTC	CSVFGLAEGSSYNEQFF
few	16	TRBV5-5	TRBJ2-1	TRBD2	TGTGCCAGCAGCAGGACTAGCGGGAGGGAATACAATGAGCAGTTCTTC	CASSRTSGREYNEQFF
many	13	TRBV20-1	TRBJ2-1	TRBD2	TGCAGTGCTTCCCCCAGCGGGAGAGGGGAGCAGTTCTTC	CSASPSGRGEQFF
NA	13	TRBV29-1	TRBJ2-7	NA	TGCAGCGTTGTAAGTGAGAGCTCCTACGAGCAGTACTTC	CSVVSESSYEQYF
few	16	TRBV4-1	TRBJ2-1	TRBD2	TGCGCCAGCAGCTTGCTTAGCGGGAGGGCGTTCAATGAGCAGTTCTTC	CASSLLSGRAFNEQFF
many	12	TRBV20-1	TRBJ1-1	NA	TGCAGTGCTAGTCAGGATGTCACTGAAGCTTTCTTT	CSASQDVTEAFF
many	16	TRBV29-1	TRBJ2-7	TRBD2	TGCAGCGCCTCGTCGCGTAGCGGGACGGATTCCTACGAGCAGTACTTC	CSASSRSGTDSYEQYF
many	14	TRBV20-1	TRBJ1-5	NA	TGCAGTGCTGACCAGGGGTATGACAATCAGCCCCAGCATTTT	CSADQGYDNQPQHF
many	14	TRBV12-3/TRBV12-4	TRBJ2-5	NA	TGTGCCAGCAGTTTCCACCGCCTGGAAGAGACCCAGTACTTC	CASSFHRLEETQYF
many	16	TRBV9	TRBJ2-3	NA	TGTGCCAGCAGCGTAGGGGGGGACTTCTCCACAGATACGCAGTATTTT	CASSVGGDFSTDTQYF
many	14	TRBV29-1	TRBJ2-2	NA	TGCAGCGTTGTAGGCAGAATTAACACCGGGGAGCTGTTTTTT	CSVVGRINTGELFF
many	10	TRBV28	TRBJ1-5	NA	TGTGCCAGCAGTGTTGAGCCCCAGCATTTT	CASSVEPQHF
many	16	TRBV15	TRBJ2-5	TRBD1	TGTGCCACCAGCAGATCCCGTACAACAGGGGAAGAGACCCAGTACTTC	CATSRSRTTGEETQYF
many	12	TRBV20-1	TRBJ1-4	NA	TGCAGTGGGGGGGGAAGGGAAGAAAAACTGTTTTTT	CSGGGREEKLFF
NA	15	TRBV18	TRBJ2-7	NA	TGTGCCAGCTCACGTTCGTGGGACCGAACCTACGAGCAGTACTTC	CASSRSWDRTYEQYF
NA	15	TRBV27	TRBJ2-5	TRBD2	TGTGCCCATACCCCCCGCGGGAGACTTGGGGAGACCCAGTACTTC	CAHTPRGRLGETQYF
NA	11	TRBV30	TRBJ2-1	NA	TGTGCCTGGAGGGGCTACAATGAGCAGTTCTTC	CAWRGYNEQFF
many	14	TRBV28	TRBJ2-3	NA	TGTGCCAGCAGCCAGGGTCCCCGTAAAGATACGCAGTATTTT	CASSQGPRKDTQYF
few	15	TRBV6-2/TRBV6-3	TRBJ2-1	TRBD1	TGTGCCAGCAGCCAGACAGGGTCCCGGACTAATGAGCAGTTCTTC	CASSQTGSRTNEQFF
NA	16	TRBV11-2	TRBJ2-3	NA	TGTGCCAGCAGCTTCACTAGAAGCCCCCGGACAGATACGCAGTATTTT	CASSFTRSPRTDTQYF
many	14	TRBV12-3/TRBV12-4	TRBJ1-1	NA	TGTGCCAGCAGTTTACGGATTACCCCCACTGAAGCTTTCTTT	CASSLRITPTEAFF
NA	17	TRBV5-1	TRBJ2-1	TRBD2	TGCGCCAGCAGCTTGCAGGCTAGCGGTTTCTCCTACAATGAGCAGTTCTTC	CASSLQASGFSYNEQFF
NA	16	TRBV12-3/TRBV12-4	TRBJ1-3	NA	TGTGCCAGCAGTCTTACTAGTAGGCTCTCTGGAAACACCATATATTTT	CASSLTSRLSGNTIYF
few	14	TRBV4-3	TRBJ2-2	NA	TGCGCCAGCAGCCGGGAAAGAATCACCGGGGAGCTGTTTTTT	CASSRERITGELFF
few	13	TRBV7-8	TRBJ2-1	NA	TGTGCCAGCAGCTGGTCCCGACGTACAGAGCAGTTCTTC	CASSWSRRTEQFF
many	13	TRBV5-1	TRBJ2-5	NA	TGCGCCAGCAGCCCGGACTTGTTGGAGACCCAGTACTTC	CASSPDLLETQYF
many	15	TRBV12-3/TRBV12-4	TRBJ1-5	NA	TGTGCCAGCAGTTTCAGGGGAGGGAGCAATCAGCCCCAGCATTTT	CASSFRGGSNQPQHF
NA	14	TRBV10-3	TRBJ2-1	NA	TGTGCCATCAGCCTGCAGGGCTCCTACAATGAGCAGTTCTTC	CAISLQGSYNEQFF
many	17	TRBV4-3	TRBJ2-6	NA	TGCGCCAGCAGCCAAGATACACAGGGTAAAAGGGCCAACGTCCTGACTTTC	CASSQDTQGKRANVLTF
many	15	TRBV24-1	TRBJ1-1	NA	TGTGCCACCAGTGATCCTGGGCGGGGGAACACTGAAGCTTTCTTT	CATSDPGRGNTEAFF
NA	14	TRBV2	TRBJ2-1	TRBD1	TGTGCCAGCAGGCCGGGACAGGGAAAGAGTGAGCAGTTCTTC	CASRPGQGKSEQFF
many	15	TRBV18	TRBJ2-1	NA	TGTGCCAGCTCACCAATGGGGAGCTCCTACAATGAGCAGTTCTTC	CASSPMGSSYNEQFF
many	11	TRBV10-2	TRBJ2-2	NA	TGCGCCAGCAAGCGTGCCGGGGAGCTGTTTTTT	CASKRAGELFF